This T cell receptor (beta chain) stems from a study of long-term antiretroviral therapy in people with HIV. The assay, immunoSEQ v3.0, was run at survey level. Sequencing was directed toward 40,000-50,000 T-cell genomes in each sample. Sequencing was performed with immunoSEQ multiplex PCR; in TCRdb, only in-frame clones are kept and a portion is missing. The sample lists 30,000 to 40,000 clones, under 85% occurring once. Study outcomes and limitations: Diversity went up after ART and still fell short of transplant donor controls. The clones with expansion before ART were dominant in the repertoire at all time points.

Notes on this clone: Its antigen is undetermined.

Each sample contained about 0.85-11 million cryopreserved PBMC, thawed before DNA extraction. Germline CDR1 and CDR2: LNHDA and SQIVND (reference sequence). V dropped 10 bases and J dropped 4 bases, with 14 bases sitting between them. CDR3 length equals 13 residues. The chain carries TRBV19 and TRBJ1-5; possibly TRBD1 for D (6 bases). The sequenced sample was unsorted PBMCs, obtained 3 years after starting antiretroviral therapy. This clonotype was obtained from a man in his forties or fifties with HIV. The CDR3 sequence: CATNRDRNQPQHF. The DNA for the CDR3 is TGTGCCACCAACAGGGATAGGAATCAGCCCCAGCATTTT.